This TCR beta chain was captured by sequencing in a study of T-cell memory formation after mild COVID-19. Points from the study as a whole: Contracting clones from day 15 to 85 showed balanced CD4/CD8; later expanders favored CD4+.

Concerning this clonotype itself: Its cognate antigen is unknown.

The CDR3 totals 12 residues. The V gene lost 8 bases and the J gene lost 8 bases, with 15 bases spanning the gap. Per the germline V gene, CDR1 is SGHAT and CDR2 is FQNNGV. 5'RACE with constant-segment primers built TCRalpha and TCRbeta cDNA libraries with UMIs. MiXCR was run by TCRdb on the 5' RACE reads, yielding one entry per CDR3 protein. The table has tens of thousands of distinct CDR3 sequences, approximately 13% seen once. The V and J genes are TRBV11-2 and TRBJ1-2, with unresolved D. The sequence was obtained from an adult woman who had mild COVID-19 (a few samples of this study predate the infection). Cell type and time point are not known. Sequences were obtained from PBMCs or a T cell subset sorted from them (not recorded which). The chain's CDR3 is CASASDLWGYTF. In DNA form, the CDR3 reads TGTGCCAGCGCCTCGGACCTTTGGGGCTACACCTTC.